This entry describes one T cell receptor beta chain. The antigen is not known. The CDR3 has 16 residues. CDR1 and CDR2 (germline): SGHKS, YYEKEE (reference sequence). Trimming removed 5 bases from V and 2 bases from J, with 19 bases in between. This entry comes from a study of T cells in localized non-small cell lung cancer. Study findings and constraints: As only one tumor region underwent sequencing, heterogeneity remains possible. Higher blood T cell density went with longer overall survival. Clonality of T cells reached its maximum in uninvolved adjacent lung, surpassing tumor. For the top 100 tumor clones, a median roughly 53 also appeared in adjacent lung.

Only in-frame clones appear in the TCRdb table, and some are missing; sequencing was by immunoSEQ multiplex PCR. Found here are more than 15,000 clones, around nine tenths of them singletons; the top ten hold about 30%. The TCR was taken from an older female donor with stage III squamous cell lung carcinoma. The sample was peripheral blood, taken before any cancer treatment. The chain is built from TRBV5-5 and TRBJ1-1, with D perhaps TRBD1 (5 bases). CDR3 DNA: TGTGCCAGCAGGACAGCTCACGGAGTACCCAACACTGAAGCTTTCTTT. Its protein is CASRTAHGVPNTEAFF.